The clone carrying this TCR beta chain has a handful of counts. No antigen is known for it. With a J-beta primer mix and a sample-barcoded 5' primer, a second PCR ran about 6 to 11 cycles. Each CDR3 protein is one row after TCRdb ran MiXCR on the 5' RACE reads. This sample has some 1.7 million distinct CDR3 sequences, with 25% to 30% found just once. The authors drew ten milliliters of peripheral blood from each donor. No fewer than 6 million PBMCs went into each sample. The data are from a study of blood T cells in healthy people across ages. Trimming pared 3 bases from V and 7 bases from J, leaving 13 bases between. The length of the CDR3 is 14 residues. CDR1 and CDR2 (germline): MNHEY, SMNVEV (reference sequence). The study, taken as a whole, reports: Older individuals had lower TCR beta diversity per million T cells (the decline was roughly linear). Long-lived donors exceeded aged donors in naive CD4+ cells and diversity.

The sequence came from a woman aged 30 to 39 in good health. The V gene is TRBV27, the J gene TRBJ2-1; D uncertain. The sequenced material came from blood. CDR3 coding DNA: TGTGCCAGCAGTTTCGGACGACCGGAGAATGAGCAGTTCTTC. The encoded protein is CASSFGRPENEQFF.